This T cell receptor beta chain was retrieved from a study of response to subunit inactivated influenza vaccine. Points from the study as a whole: Seasonal influenza vaccination, on each occasion, was suggested by the authors to recruit few new T cells.

A single record per CDR3 protein comes from TCRdb applying MiXCR to the RT-PCR reads. The sample yields 540,000 or so distinct CDR3 sequences, under 15% seen once. The CDR3 loop spans 13 amino acids. V dropped 3 bases and J dropped 6; count of bases not matched to a gene: 1. This clonotype was counted many times. No antigen is known for it. V gene TRBV12-3 or TRBV12-4 combines with J gene TRBJ2-3; the match to TRBD2 covers 9 bases. This sequence was found in a middle-aged man who received an inactivated influenza vaccine. The sequences come from PBMCs from blood, collected about 6 weeks after vaccination. For the CDR3, the DNA is TGTGCCAGCAGTTTCCTAGCGGGGGATACGCAGTATTTT. As protein: CASSFLAGDTQYF.